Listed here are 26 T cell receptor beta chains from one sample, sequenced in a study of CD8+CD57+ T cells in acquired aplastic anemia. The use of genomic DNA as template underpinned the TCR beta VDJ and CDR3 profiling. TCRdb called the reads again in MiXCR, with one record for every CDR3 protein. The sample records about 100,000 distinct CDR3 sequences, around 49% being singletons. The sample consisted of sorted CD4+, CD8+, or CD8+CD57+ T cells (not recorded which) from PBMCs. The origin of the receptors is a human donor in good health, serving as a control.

The chain's CDR3 is CASSRDAYNEQFF. The CDR3 nucleotides are TGTGCCAGCAGCCGGGACGCTTACAATGAGCAGTTCTTC. The chain recombines TRBV7-9 with TRBJ2-1; D could derive from TRBD1 or TRBD2 (5 bases each). Trimming pared 5 bases from V and 4 bases from J, leaving 9 bases between. Germline V gives CDR1 SEHNR, CDR2 FQNEAQ (reference sequence). The CDR3 covers 13 residues.

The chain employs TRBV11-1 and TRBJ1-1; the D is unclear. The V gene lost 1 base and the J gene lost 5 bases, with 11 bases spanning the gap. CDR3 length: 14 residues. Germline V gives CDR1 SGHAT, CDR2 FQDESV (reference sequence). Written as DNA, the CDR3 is TGTGCCAGCAGCTTAGGGTTTCCCACGACTGAAGCTTTCTTT. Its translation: CASSLGFPTTEAFF.

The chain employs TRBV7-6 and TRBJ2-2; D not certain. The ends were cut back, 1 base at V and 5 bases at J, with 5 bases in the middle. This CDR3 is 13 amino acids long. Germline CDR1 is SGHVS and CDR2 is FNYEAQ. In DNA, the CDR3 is TGTGCCAGCAGCTTAGTTATGACCGGGGAGCTGTTTTTT. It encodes CASSLVMTGELFF. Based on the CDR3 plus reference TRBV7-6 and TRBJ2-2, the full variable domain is GAGVSQSPRYKVTKRGQDVALRCDPISGHVSLYWYRQALGQGPEFLTYFNYEAQQDKSGLPNDRFSAERPEGSISTLTIQRTEQRDSAMYRCASSLVMTGELFFGEGSRLTVL.

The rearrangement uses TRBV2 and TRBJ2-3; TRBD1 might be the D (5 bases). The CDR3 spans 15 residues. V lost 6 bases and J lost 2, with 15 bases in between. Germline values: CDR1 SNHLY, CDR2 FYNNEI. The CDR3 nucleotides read TGTGCCAGCAGCCCCGACAGTATTTTCACAGATACGCAGTATTTT. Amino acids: CASSPDSIFTDTQYF.

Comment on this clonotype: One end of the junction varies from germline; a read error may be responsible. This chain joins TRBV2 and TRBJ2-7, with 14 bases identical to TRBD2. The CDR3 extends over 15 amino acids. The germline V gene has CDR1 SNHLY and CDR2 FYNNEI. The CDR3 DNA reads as TGTGCCAGCAGCGAAGGACTAGCGGGGGGTTACGAGCAGTACTTC. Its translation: CASSEGLAGGYEQYF.

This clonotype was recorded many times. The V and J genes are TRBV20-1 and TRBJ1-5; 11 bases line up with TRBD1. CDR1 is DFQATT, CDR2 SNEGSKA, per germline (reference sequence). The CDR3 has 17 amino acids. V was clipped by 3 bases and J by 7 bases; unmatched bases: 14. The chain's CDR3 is CSASHPDRGPLGQPQHF. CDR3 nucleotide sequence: TGCAGTGCTAGCCATCCGGACAGGGGGCCATTAGGACAGCCCCAGCATTTT.

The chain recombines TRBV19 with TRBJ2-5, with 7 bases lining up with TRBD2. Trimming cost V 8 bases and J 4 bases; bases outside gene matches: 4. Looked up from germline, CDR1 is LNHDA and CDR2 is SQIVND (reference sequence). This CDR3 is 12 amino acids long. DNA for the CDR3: TGTGCCAGTGGGGGGGACGGAGAGACCCAGTACTTC. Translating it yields CASGGDGETQYF.

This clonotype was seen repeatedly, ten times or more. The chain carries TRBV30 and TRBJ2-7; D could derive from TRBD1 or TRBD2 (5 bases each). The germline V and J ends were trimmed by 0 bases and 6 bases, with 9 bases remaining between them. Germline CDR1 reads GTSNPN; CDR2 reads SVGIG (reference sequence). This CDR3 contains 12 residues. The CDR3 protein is CAWSVGAGEQYF. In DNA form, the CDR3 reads TGTGCCTGGAGTGTCGGGGCGGGCGAGCAGTACTTC.

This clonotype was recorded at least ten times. CDR3 loop: CASSLGLAGADTQYF. DNA of the CDR3: TGTGCCAGCAGCTTAGGACTAGCGGGGGCAGATACGCAGTATTTT. The J gene is TRBJ2-3, the V gene TRBV7-3, with 13 bases that match TRBD2. CDR3 length: 15 residues. Germline CDR1 and CDR2: SGHTA and FQGTGA. V was pared by 2 bases and J by 4 bases, with 0 bases of the junction left unmatched.

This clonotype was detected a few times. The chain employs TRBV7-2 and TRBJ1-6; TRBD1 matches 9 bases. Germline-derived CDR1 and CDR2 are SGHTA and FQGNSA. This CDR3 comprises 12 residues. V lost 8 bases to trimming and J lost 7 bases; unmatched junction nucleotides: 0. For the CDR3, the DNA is TGTGCCAGCGGGACAGGGAATTCACCCCTCCACTTT. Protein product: CASGTGNSPLHF.

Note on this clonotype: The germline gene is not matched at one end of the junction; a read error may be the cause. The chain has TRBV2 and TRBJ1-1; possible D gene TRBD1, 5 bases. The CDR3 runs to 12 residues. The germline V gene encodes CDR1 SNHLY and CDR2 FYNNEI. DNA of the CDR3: TGTGCCAGCGAGAGGCAGGACACTAAAGCTTTCTTT. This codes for CASERQDTKAFF.

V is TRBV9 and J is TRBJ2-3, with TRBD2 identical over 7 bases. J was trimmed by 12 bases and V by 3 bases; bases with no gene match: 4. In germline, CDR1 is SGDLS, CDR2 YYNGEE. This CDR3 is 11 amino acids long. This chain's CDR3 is CASSAPGLQYF. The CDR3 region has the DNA TGTGCCAGCAGCGCCCCGGGACTACAGTATTTT.

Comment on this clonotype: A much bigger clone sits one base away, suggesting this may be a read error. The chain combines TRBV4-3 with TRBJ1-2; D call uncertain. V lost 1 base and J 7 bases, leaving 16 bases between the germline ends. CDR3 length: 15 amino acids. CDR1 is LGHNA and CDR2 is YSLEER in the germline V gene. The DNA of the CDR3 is TGCGCCAGCAGCCAAGGTTTCCCTGGAGGCTGTGGCTACACCTTC. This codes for CASSQGFPGGCGYTF.

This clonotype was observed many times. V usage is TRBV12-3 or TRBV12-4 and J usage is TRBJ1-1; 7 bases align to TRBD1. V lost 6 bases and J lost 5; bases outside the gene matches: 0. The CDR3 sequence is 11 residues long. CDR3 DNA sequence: TGTGCCAGCAGGGGACAGACTGAAGCTTTCTTT. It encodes CASRGQTEAFF.

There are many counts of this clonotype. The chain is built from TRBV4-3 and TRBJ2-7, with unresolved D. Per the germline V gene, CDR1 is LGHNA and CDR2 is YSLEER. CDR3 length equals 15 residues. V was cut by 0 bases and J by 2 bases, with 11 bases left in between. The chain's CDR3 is CASSQDRKAPYEQYF. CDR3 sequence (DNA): TGCGCCAGCAGCCAAGATAGGAAGGCCCCCTACGAGCAGTACTTC.

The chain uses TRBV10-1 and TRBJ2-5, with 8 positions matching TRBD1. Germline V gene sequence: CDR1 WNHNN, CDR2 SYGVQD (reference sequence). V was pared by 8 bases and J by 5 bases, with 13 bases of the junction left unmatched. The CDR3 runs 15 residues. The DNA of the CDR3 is TGCGCCAGCCGCCTCGTCAGGGGGCGCGGTGAGACCCAGTACTTC. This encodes CASRLVRGRGETQYF.

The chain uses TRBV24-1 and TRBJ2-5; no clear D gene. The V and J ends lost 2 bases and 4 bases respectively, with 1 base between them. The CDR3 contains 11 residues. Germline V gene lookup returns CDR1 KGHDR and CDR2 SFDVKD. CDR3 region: CATSDSETQYF. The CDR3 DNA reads TGTGCCACCAGTGATTCAGAGACCCAGTACTTC.

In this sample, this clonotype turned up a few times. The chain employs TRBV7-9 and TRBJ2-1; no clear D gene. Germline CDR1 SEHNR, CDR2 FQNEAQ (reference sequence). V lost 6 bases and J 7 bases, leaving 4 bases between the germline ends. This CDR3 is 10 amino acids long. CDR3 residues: CASRGNEQFF. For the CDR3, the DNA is TGTGCCAGCAGGGGAAATGAGCAGTTCTTC.

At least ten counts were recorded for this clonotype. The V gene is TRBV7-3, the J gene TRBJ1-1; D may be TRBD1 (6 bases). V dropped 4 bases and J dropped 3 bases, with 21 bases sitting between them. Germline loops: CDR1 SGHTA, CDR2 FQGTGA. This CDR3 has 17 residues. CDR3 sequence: CASSSQGLAGGDTEAFF. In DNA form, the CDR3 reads TGTGCCAGCAGCTCCCAGGGGTTGGCGGGGGGTGACACTGAAGCTTTCTTT.

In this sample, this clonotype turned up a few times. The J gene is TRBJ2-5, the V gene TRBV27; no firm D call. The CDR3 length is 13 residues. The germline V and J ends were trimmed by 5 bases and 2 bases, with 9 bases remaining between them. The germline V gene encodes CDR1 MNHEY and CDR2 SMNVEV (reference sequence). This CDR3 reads CASSIGMQETQYF. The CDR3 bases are TGTGCCAGCAGTATTGGCATGCAAGAGACCCAGTACTTC.

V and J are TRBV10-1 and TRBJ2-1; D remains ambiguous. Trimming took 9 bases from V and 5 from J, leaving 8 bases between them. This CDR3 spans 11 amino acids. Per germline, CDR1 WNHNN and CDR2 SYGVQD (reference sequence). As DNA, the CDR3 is TGCGCCAGTCCACTGGACAATGAGCAGTTCTTC. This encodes CASPLDNEQFF.

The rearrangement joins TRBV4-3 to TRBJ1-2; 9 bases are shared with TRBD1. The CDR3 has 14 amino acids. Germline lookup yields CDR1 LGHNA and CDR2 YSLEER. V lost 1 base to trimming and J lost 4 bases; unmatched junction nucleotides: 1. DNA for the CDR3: TGCGCCAGCAGCCAAGGGACAGGGGTCTATGGCTACACCTTC. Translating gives CASSQGTGVYGYTF.

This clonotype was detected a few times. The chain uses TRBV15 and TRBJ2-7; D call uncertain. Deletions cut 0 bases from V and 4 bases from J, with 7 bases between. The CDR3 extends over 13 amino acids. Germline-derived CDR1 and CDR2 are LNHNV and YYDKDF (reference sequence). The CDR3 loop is CATSRDRLYEQYF. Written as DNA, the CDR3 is TGTGCCACCAGCAGAGACAGGCTGTACGAGCAGTACTTC.

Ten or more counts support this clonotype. CDR3 sequence: CSAWTGGHYEQYF. In DNA, the CDR3 is TGCAGTGCCTGGACTGGGGGACACTACGAGCAGTACTTC. J is TRBJ2-7 and V is TRBV20-1; D possibly corresponds to TRBD1 (6 bases). The V and J ends lost 6 bases and 3 bases respectively, with 15 bases between them. This CDR3 comprises 13 residues. CDR1 is DFQATT, CDR2 SNEGSKA, per germline (reference sequence).

The CDR3 protein is CASSDRAKGQYF. CDR3 nucleotide sequence: TGTGCCAGCAGTGACAGAGCCAAGGGGCAGTACTTC. This chain links TRBV6-4 with TRBJ2-7, with no clear D. V lost 2 bases and J 9 bases, leaving 11 bases between the germline ends. The CDR3 is 12 residues long. Germline CDR1 MRHNA, CDR2 SNTAGT.

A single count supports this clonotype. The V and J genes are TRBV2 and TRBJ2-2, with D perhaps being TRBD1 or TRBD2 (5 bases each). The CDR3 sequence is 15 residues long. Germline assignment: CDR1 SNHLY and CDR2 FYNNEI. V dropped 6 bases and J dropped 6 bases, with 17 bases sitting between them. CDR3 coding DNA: TGTGCCAGCAGCTTAGCCGTGTGGGGACCCGGGGAGCTGTTTTTT. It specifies CASSLAVWGPGELFF.